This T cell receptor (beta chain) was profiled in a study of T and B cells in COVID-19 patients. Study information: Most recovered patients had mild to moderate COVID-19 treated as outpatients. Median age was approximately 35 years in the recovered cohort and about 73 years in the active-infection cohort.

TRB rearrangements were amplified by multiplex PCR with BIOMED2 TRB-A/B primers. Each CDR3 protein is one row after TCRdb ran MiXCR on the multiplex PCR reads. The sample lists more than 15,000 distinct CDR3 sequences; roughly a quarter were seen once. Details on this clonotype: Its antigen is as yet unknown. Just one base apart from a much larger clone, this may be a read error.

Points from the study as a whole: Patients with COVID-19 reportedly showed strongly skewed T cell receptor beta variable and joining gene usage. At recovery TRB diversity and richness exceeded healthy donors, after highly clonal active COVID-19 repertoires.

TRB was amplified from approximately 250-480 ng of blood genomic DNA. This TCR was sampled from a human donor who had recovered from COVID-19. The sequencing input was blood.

CDR3 sequence reads: CASTTSNRDLSGNTIYF. CDR3 bases: TGTGCCAGTACCACCTCGAACCGGGATTTATCTGGAAACACCATATATTTT. J is TRBJ1-3 and V is TRBV19; D unclear. In germline, CDR1 is LNHDA, CDR2 SQIVND (reference sequence). The CDR3 length is 17 residues. V was trimmed by 7 bases and J by 1 base, leaving 20 bases between them.